This entry lists 5 T cell receptor beta chains sequenced from one sample in a study of tumor-infiltrating lymphocytes in primary liver carcinoma. From 500 ng of total RNA, TCR beta-specific cDNA was reverse-transcribed using a constant-region primer. Slightly modified ARM-PCR served as the procedure for the TCR beta libraries. These libraries came from three rounds of nested multiplex PCR. Forward primers for TRBV1-TRBV30 and a C-beta reverse primer served the first two PCR rounds, at about 11 cycles each. MiXCR, run by TCRdb on the multiplex PCR reads, gives a single entry per CDR3 protein. The sample lists 90,000 to 150,000 distinct CDR3 sequences, around 60% occurring once. Unsorted bulk tissue, roughly 19-34 mg of it, served as the source for co-extraction of RNA and DNA. The sample consisted of liver tumor tissue from sampling region 1. Described subset: tumor region T1, superior pole. These receptors were taken from a woman aged 60-75 years with primary liver carcinoma and hepatitis B virus infection.

Comment on this clonotype: A junction boundary mismatches the germline segment, possibly from a read error. This sequence joins TRBV9 and TRBJ1-1; 11 nucleotides line up with TRBD1. CDR3 length: 17 residues. Germline lookup yields CDR1 SGDLS and CDR2 YYNGEE. The CDR3 DNA follows: TGTGCCAGCAGCCCCGGACAGGGGGCGATGATGGACACTGAAGTTTTCTTT. This codes for CASSPGQGAMMDTEVFF.

Points on this clonotype: Germline is not matched at one junction end, which may reflect a read error. This chain links TRBV6-2 or TRBV6-3 with TRBJ2-7; 10 bases are shared with TRBD1. Germline loops: CDR1 MNHEY, CDR2 SVGEGT. There are 13 residues in the CDR3. In nucleotides, the CDR3 is TGTGGCAGCATACGACAGGGGGCTGTCGAGCAGTACTTC. Residues: CGSIRQGAVEQYF.

The chain recombines TRBV29-1 with TRBJ2-1; the D gene is possibly TRBD1 (5 bases). Germline CDR1 reads SQVTM; CDR2 reads ANQGSEA. The CDR3 sequence is 14 residues long. Between the trimmed V and J ends, which lost 4 bases and 11 bases, there was a span of 21 bases. The CDR3 DNA reads as TGCAGCGTTGCAGGGATTAGCTGGAAGTATAAGCAGTTCTTC. Translated, it gives CSVAGISWKYKQFF.

This clonotype was counted at least ten times. The chain couples TRBV6-6 to TRBJ2-5; 7 bases map to TRBD2. The CDR3 runs to 14 residues. Germline CDR1 and CDR2: MNHNY and SVGAGI (reference sequence). V was clipped by 6 bases and J by 3 bases; unmatched bases: 7. The CDR3 region is CASSGRAGKETQYF. DNA for the CDR3: TGTGCCAGCAGCGGTAGAGCGGGAAAAGAGACCCAGTACTTC.

Remarks on this clonotype: This sequence may be a read error, since a much larger clone differs from it by one base. The CDR3: CASSQSVGQGAQEQYF. DNA for the CDR3: TGCGCCAGCAGCCAATCTGTTGGACAGGGGGCGCAGGAGCAGTACTTC. The chain employs TRBV4-1 and TRBJ2-7; 11 bases fit TRBD1. With V trimmed by 2 bases and J by 7 bases, 10 bases remained unmatched. This CDR3 has 16 residues. Germline lookup yields CDR1 MGHRA and CDR2 YSYEKL.